This TCR beta chain was sequenced for a study of radiation and T cells in renal cell carcinoma. This clone occurred a few times. Time point here: blood 4 weeks post-SBRT, at nephrectomy. Stated treatment: 15 Gy SBRT to primary tumor, nephrectomy 4 weeks later. Only in-frame clones appear in the TCRdb table, and some are missing; sequencing was by immunoSEQ multiplex PCR. The repertoire consists of some 64,000 clones, with 60% to 85% occurring once and the leading ten covering approximately 6.8%. The receptor comes from a man aged 60-69 years with renal cell carcinoma. The starting material was blood, obtained from a patient whose treatment included radiotherapy and nephrectomy.

This CDR3 is CAISEQGLNTEAFF. DNA of the CDR3: TGTGCCATCAGTGAACAGGGACTGAACACTGAAGCTTTCTTT. The chain joins TRBV10-3 to TRBJ1-1, with a possible D match to TRBD1 (6 bases). V lost 3 bases and J lost 0, with 8 bases in between. Germline CDR1 reads ENHRY; CDR2 reads SYGVKD. The CDR3 runs 14 residues.